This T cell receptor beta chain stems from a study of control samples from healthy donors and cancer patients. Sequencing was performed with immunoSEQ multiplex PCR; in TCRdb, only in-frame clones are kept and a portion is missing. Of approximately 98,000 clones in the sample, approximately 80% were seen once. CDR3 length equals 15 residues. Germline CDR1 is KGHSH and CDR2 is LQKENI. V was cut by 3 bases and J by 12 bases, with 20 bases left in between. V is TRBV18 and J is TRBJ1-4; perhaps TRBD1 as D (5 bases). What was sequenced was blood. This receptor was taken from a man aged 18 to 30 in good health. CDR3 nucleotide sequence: TGTGCCAGCTCACCTCCCGGGGGAGTCCGCGGGGAACTGTTTTTT. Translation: CASSPPGGVRGELFF.